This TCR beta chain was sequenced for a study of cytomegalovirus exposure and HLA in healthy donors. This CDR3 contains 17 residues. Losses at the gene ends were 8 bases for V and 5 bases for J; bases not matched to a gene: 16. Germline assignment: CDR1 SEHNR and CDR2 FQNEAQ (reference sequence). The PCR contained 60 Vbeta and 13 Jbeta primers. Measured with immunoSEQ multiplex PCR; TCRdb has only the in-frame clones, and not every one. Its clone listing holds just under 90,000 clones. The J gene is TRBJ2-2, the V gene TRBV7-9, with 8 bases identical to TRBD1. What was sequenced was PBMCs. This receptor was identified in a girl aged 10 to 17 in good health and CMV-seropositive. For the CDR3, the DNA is TGTGCCAGCCTACCCCAAGAAGACAGGGGATCAACCGGGGAGCTGTTTTTT. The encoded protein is CASLPQEDRGSTGELFF.